The clone carrying this T cell receptor beta chain was recorded at least ten times. Its specificity is not known. In making TCR beta libraries, quantitative 5'-RACE with molecular barcodes was used. TCRdb reprocessed the 5' RACE reads via MiXCR and lists one record per CDR3 protein. This table has approximately 25,000 distinct CDR3 sequences, about 2.6% appearing once. The data belong to a study of CD8 T cells in ankylosing spondylitis. Whole-study results and caveats: Disease-associated clonotypes exhibited CD8+ identity and were relatively infrequent in peripheral blood. The clones that were linked to disease were reported to be significantly enriched in matched synovial fluid samples from ankylosing spondylitis patients.

Per germline, CDR1 SGDLS and CDR2 YYNGEE. The length of the CDR3 is 15 residues. Deletions cut 0 bases from V and 5 bases from J, with 13 bases between. Specimen: blood, either unsorted or a sorted T cell fraction (not recorded which). The chain combines TRBV9 with TRBJ2-3, with a tentative D call TRBD2 (6 bases). This TCR derives from a female donor with ankylosing spondylitis or in good health (not recorded which). CDR3 sequence: CASSVVGGNGDTQYF. The CDR3 DNA sequence: TGTGCCAGCAGCGTAGTTGGGGGGAACGGAGATACGCAGTATTTT.